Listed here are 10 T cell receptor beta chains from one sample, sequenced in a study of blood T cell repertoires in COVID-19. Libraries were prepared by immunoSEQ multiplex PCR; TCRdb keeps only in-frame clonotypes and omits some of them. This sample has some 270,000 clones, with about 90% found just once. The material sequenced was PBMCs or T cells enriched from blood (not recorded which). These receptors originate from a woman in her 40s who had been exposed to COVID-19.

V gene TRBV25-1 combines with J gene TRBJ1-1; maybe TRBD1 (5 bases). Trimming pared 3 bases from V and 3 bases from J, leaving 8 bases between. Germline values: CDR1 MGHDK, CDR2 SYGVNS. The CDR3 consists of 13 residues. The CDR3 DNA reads TGTGCCAGCAGTGACTGGGGCTACACTGAAGCTTTCTTT. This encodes CASSDWGYTEAFF.

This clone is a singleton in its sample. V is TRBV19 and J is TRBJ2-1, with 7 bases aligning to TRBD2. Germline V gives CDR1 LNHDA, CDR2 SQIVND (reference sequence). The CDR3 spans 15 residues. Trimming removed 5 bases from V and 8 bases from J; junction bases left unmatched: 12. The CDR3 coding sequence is TGTGCCAGTAGTTCCGGGACGGCTGGGGGGGATGAGCAGTTCTTC. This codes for CASSSGTAGGDEQFF.

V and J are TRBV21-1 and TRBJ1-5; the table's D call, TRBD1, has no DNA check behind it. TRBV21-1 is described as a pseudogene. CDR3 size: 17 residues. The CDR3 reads CASSKGGDRAPNQPQHF. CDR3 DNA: TGTGCCAGCAGCAAAGGGGGGGACAGGGCCCCAAATCAGCCCCAGCATTTT.

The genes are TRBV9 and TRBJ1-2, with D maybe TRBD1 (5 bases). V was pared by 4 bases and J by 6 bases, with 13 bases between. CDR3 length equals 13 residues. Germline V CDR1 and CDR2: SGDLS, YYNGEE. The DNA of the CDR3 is TGTGCCAGCAGCCCCTCTATGGACAATGGCTACACCTTC. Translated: CASSPSMDNGYTF.

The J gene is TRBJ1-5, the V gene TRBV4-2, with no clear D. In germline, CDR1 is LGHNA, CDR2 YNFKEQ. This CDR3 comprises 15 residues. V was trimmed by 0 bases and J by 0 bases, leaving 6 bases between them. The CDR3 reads CASSQDRNSNQPQHF. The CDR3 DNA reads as TGTGCCAGCAGCCAAGACAGGAATAGCAATCAGCCCCAGCATTTT.

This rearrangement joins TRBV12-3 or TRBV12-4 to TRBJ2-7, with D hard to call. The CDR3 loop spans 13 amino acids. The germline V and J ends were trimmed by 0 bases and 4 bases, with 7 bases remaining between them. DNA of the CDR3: TGTGCCAGCAGTTTAGCACTATTTTACGAGCAGTACTTC. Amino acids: CASSLALFYEQYF.

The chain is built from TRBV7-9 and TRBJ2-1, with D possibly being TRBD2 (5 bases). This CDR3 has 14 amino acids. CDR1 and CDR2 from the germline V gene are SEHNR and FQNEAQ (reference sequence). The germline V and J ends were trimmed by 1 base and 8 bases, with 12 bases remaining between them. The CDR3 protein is CASSLEGGSDEQFF. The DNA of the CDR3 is TGTGCCAGCAGCTTAGAAGGCGGGTCCGATGAGCAGTTCTTC.

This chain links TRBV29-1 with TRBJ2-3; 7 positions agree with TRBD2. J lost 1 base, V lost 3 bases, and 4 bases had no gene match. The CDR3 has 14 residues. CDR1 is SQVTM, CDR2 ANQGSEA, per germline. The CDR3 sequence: CSVDGGVGTDTQYF. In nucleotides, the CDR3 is TGCAGCGTTGATGGGGGGGTTGGCACAGATACGCAGTATTTT.

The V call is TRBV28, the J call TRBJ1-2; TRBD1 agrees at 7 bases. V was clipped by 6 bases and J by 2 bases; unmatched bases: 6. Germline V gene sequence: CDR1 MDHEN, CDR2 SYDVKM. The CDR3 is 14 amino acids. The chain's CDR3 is CASRGQFRNYGYTF. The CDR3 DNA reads TGTGCCAGCAGGGGACAGTTTAGGAACTATGGCTACACCTTC.

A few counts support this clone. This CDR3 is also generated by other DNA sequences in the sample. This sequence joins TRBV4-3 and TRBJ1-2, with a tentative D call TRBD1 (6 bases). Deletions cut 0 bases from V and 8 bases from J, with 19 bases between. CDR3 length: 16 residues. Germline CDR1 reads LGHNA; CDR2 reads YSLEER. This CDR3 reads CASSQEGGGAWGGYTF. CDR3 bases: TGCGCCAGCAGCCAAGAAGGGGGGGGCGCGTGGGGGGGCTACACCTTC.